What follows are 14 T cell receptor beta chains derived from one specimen sequenced in a study of response to subunit inactivated influenza vaccine. In TCRdb, the RT-PCR reads were re-called with MiXCR into one record per CDR3 protein. The sample records approximately 700,000 distinct CDR3 sequences, more than 11% being singletons. The source was PBMCs from blood, collected roughly 2 weeks before vaccination. The receptors originated from a man aged 45 to 65 who received an inactivated influenza vaccine.

This chain uses TRBV6-5 with TRBJ1-2; TRBD1 matches 7 bases. Germline CDR1 is MNHEY and CDR2 is SVGAGI. The CDR3 runs to 15 residues. V dropped 1 base and J dropped 0; count of bases not matched to a gene: 2. The CDR3 DNA reads as TGTGCCAGCAGTTACTTTGGGACAGCTAACTATGGCTACACCTTC. Translating gives CASSYFGTANYGYTF.

This clonotype was detected only a few times. V usage is TRBV7-2 and J usage is TRBJ1-2; TRBD1 might be the D (6 bases). Germline V lookup: CDR1 SGHTA, CDR2 FQGNSA. The germline V and J ends were trimmed by 6 bases and 4 bases, with 24 bases remaining between them. The CDR3 contains 17 residues. CDR3 region: CASRRGTHATFGYGYTF. CDR3 sequence (DNA): TGTGCCAGCAGAAGAGGGACACACGCTACCTTTGGCTATGGCTACACCTTC.

This clonotype has a handful of counts. The V and J genes are TRBV6-1 and TRBJ2-7, with 7 bases that match TRBD1. Per the germline V gene, CDR1 is MNHNS and CDR2 is SASEGT. CDR3 length equals 13 residues. V shed 2 bases, J shed 3 bases, and the junction held 1 base outside the gene matches. CDR3 in DNA: TGTGCCAGCAGTGAAACAGGGGTCTACGAGCAGTACTTC. Translated, it gives CASSETGVYEQYF.

This chain links TRBV28 with TRBJ1-2; TRBD1 might be the D (6 bases). Between the trimmed V and J ends, which lost 6 bases and 3 bases, there was a span of 14 bases. CDR1 MDHEN and CDR2 SYDVKM come from the germline V gene. This CDR3 comprises 14 residues. CDR3 in DNA: TGTGCCAGCAGGGCAGTCGGACAGTACTATGGCTACACCTTC. Residues: CASRAVGQYYGYTF.

This clonotype was seen ten or more times. The CDR3 loop reads CASSPTDRVNTEAFF. As DNA, the CDR3 is TGTGCCAGCAGCCCTACCGACAGGGTGAACACTGAAGCTTTCTTT. V and J are TRBV5-6 and TRBJ1-1, with 7 bases that match TRBD1. The germline V gene has CDR1 SGHDT and CDR2 YYEEEE. This CDR3 has 15 amino acids. The V segment lost 4 bases and the J segment 0 bases; nucleotides outside the gene matches: 6.

This clonotype was counted at least ten times. This chain connects TRBV3-1 to TRBJ2-1; 10 bases agree with TRBD2. Trimming took 6 bases from V and 4 from J; bases not matched to a gene: 3. The length of the CDR3 is 14 residues. The V gene's germline CDR1 is LGHDT and CDR2 YNNKEL (reference sequence). CDR3: CASRTSGSYNEQFF. DNA for the CDR3: TGTGCCAGCAGGACTAGCGGGTCTTACAATGAGCAGTTCTTC.

V usage is TRBV12-3 or TRBV12-4 and J usage is TRBJ2-7; 9 bases agree with TRBD1. J was trimmed by 2 bases and V by 6 bases; bases with no gene match: 8. The CDR3 covers 15 residues. The chain's CDR3 is CASRIGTGSAYEQYF. The CDR3 DNA reads TGTGCCAGCAGAATCGGGACAGGGTCTGCCTACGAGCAGTACTTC.

This clonotype has only a few counts. The chain carries TRBV7-8 and TRBJ2-1, with a tentative D call TRBD2 (7 bases). Deletions cut 7 bases from V and 4 bases from J, with 17 bases between. CDR3 size: 15 residues. CDR1 is SGHVS and CDR2 is FQNEAQ in the germline V gene. The CDR3 protein is CASILGGGFYNEQFF. The CDR3 region has the DNA TGTGCCAGCATTCTAGGGGGGGGCTTTTACAATGAGCAGTTCTTC.

This clonotype has only a few counts. The gene calls are TRBV6-2 or TRBV6-3 and TRBJ2-5, with D possibly TRBD1 on 6 matching bases. The length of the CDR3 is 13 residues. Germline lookup yields CDR1 MNHEY and CDR2 SVGEGT. Trimming pared 4 bases from V and 9 bases from J, leaving 15 bases between. The CDR3 DNA reads TGTGCCAGCAGTTCAGGGGCACGGTCGGCCCAGTACTTC. Its translation: CASSSGARSAQYF.

V is TRBV5-3 and J is TRBJ1-1; tentative D call: TRBD1 (5 bases). TRBV5-3 is annotated as an ORF whose role is uncertain. The CDR3 is 13 amino acids. Trimming left V 9 bases short and J 4 bases short, with 16 bases between. In DNA form, the CDR3 reads TGTGCCATCGGCCCCCGGGGGATCACTGAAGCTTTCTTT. It specifies CAIGPRGITEAFF.

This clonotype turned up a few times. The chain joins TRBV7-8 to TRBJ2-7, with D possibly TRBD2 on 5 matching bases. This CDR3 region has 14 residues. V shed 1 base and J shed 3 bases, with 10 bases lying between them. From germline, CDR1 is SGHVS and CDR2 FQNEAQ. The chain's CDR3 is CASSLERGRYEQYF. The DNA of the CDR3 is TGTGCCAGCAGCTTAGAGCGAGGGCGCTACGAGCAGTACTTC.

V and J are TRBV14 and TRBJ2-1; a weak D match, TRBD1 (5 bases). The germline V gene encodes CDR1 SGHDN and CDR2 FVKESK. The CDR3 runs to 14 residues. Trimming removed 4 bases from V and 7 bases from J, with 14 bases in between. The CDR3 region is CASSRRFQGNEQFF. CDR3 DNA: TGTGCCAGCAGCCGACGCTTTCAGGGAAATGAGCAGTTCTTC.

This sequence joins TRBV11-2 and TRBJ2-2, with D hard to call. Germline CDR1 is SGHAT and CDR2 is FQNNGV. The CDR3 spans 14 residues. The V end was cut by 3 bases, the J end by 1 base, with 6 bases between. CDR3 nucleotide sequence: TGTGCCAGCAGCTTTGACGGGAACACCGGGGAGCTGTTTTTT. Translated: CASSFDGNTGELFF.

The table lists this clonotype with many counts. The chain has TRBV28 and TRBJ1-2, with D uncertain. Trimming took off 3 bases at V and 0 bases at J, with 5 bases between the two ends. The CDR3 sequence is 13 residues long. Germline-derived CDR1 and CDR2 are MDHEN and SYDVKM. Here the CDR3 DNA reads TGTGCCAGCAGTTTTACAGCTAACTATGGCTACACCTTC. This sequence encodes CASSFTANYGYTF.